A selection of T cell receptor beta chains follows, all from one sample in a study of blood T cell repertoires in COVID-19. Method: immunoSEQ multiplex PCR; TCRdb's copy keeps in-frame clones and lacks some. The sample contains 45,000 to 50,000 clones, approximately 80% of which appear only once. Sequences were obtained from peripheral blood. Source of these receptors: a man between 70 and 80 years old with acute or convalescent COVID-19. The CDR3 runs from the conserved cysteine through the conserved F or W. Each record gives: D gene, clone size, V gene, J gene, CDR3 protein, CDR3 DNA. A D gene is named only where the DNA matches it firmly. Expanded clones get a size class; other rows say once, few or many, or leave the size out.

d_call: -
clone_size: -
v_call: TRBV6-6
j_call: TRBJ1-5
cdr3_aa: CASSPNDGRVSYSQPQHF
cdr3_nt: TGTGCCAGCAGTCCAAATGATGGCAGGGTGAGTTACAGTCAGCCCCAGCATTTT

d_call: -
clone_size: -
v_call: TRBV18
j_call: TRBJ1-1
cdr3_aa: CATTGLRESEAFF
cdr3_nt: TGTGCCACTACAGGGCTTAGGGAATCTGAAGCTTTCTTT

d_call: TRBD1
clone_size: -
v_call: TRBV11-2
j_call: TRBJ1-6
cdr3_aa: CASSWDSPPLHF
cdr3_nt: TGTGCCAGCAGCTGGGACAGCCCTCCCCTCCACTTT

d_call: -
clone_size: once
v_call: TRBV12-3/TRBV12-4
j_call: TRBJ1-1
cdr3_aa: CASSPTQDEAFF
cdr3_nt: TGTGCCAGCAGTCCAACACAGGATGAAGCTTTCTTT

d_call: -
clone_size: -
v_call: TRBV2
j_call: TRBJ1-3
cdr3_aa: CASSVVNGGNTIYF
cdr3_nt: TGTGCCAGCAGTGTTGTAAACGGGGGAAACACCATATATTTT

d_call: -
clone_size: -
v_call: TRBV3-1/TRBV3-2
j_call: TRBJ1-2
cdr3_aa: CASSQGANYGYTF
cdr3_nt: TGTGCCAGCAGCCAAGGGGCGAACTATGGCTACACCTTC

d_call: TRBD2
clone_size: -
v_call: TRBV3-1/TRBV3-2
j_call: TRBJ2-5
cdr3_aa: CASSQGGGGGETQYF
cdr3_nt: TGTGCCAGCAGCCAAGGAGGCGGGGGGGGAGAGACCCAGTACTTC

d_call: -
clone_size: -
v_call: TRBV5-1
j_call: TRBJ2-2
cdr3_aa: CASSLAAGTTGELFF
cdr3_nt: TGCGCCAGCAGCTTGGCCGCGGGGACCACCGGGGAGCTGTTTTTT

d_call: -
clone_size: once
v_call: TRBV5-1
j_call: TRBJ1-4
cdr3_aa: CASSLELGHEKLFF
cdr3_nt: TGCGCCAGCAGCCTCGAGTTGGGGCATGAAAAACTGTTTTTT

d_call: -
clone_size: -
v_call: TRBV12-3/TRBV12-4
j_call: TRBJ1-2
cdr3_aa: CASSLDRDRGYTF
cdr3_nt: TGTGCCAGCAGTTTAGACAGGGACCGTGGCTACACCTTC

d_call: -
clone_size: -
v_call: TRBV7-8
j_call: TRBJ1-2
cdr3_aa: CASSPGQSGHGYTF
cdr3_nt: TGTGCCAGCAGCCCAGGACAGTCGGGGCATGGCTACACCTTC

d_call: -
clone_size: -
v_call: TRBV7-9
j_call: TRBJ2-3
cdr3_aa: CASSSESDTDTQYF
cdr3_nt: TGTGCCAGCAGCTCGGAGTCTGACACAGATACGCAGTATTTT

d_call: TRBD1
clone_size: -
v_call: TRBV24-1
j_call: TRBJ2-1
cdr3_aa: CATSDSFAPDRGWNEQFF
cdr3_nt: TGTGCCACCAGTGATTCCTTTGCTCCGGACAGGGGGTGGAATGAGCAGTTCTTC

d_call: TRBD1
clone_size: -
v_call: TRBV5-1
j_call: TRBJ1-1
cdr3_aa: CASSFSTGVEAFF
cdr3_nt: TGCGCCAGCAGCTTTTCAACAGGGGTCGAAGCTTTCTTT

d_call: -
clone_size: few
v_call: TRBV12-3/TRBV12-4
j_call: TRBJ1-2
cdr3_aa: CASSLDRLYGYTF
cdr3_nt: TGTGCCAGCAGTCTGGACAGACTCTATGGCTACACCTTC

d_call: TRBD1
clone_size: -
v_call: TRBV4-2
j_call: TRBJ1-1
cdr3_aa: CASSQDEGAIEAFF
cdr3_nt: TGTGCCAGCAGCCAAGATGAGGGGGCAATTGAAGCTTTCTTT

d_call: -
clone_size: -
v_call: TRBV7-8
j_call: TRBJ2-5
cdr3_aa: CASSLDPGETQYF
cdr3_nt: TGTGCCAGCAGCTTAGACCCGGGAGAGACCCAGTACTTC

d_call: -
clone_size: -
v_call: TRBV14
j_call: TRBJ2-3
cdr3_aa: CASSQDLSTDTQYF
cdr3_nt: TGTGCCAGCAGCCAAGATCTAAGCACAGATACGCAGTATTTT

d_call: -
clone_size: -
v_call: TRBV10-2
j_call: TRBJ1-4
cdr3_aa: CASRGLRNEKLFF
cdr3_nt: TGCGCCAGCAGGGGCCTCCGGAATGAAAAACTGTTTTTT

d_call: -
clone_size: few
v_call: TRBV30
j_call: TRBJ1-1
cdr3_aa: CAWNRDTASNTEAFF
cdr3_nt: TGTGCCTGGAACCGGGACACGGCCTCGAACACTGAAGCTTTCTTT

d_call: -
clone_size: once
v_call: TRBV6-5
j_call: TRBJ1-2
cdr3_aa: CASSQAPGEQGYTF
cdr3_nt: TGTGCCAGCAGTCAGGCCCCAGGGGAGCAAGGCTACACCTTC

d_call: TRBD1
clone_size: -
v_call: TRBV7-8
j_call: TRBJ1-5
cdr3_aa: CASSIRDRANQPQHF
cdr3_nt: TGTGCCAGCAGCATCCGGGACAGGGCCAATCAGCCCCAGCATTTT

d_call: TRBD1
clone_size: -
v_call: TRBV18
j_call: TRBJ1-2
cdr3_aa: CASSRGQGAPGYTF
cdr3_nt: TGTGCCAGCTCTCGGGGACAGGGGGCTCCAGGCTACACCTTC

d_call: TRBD1
clone_size: -
v_call: TRBV7-8
j_call: TRBJ1-2
cdr3_aa: CASSLVRGRVYTF
cdr3_nt: TGTGCCAGCAGCTTAGTCAGGGGGCGAGTCTACACCTTC

d_call: TRBD2
clone_size: -
v_call: TRBV5-1
j_call: TRBJ2-7
cdr3_aa: CASSPELAGGSYEQYF
cdr3_nt: TGCGCCAGCAGCCCTGAACTAGCGGGGGGGTCCTACGAGCAGTACTTC

d_call: TRBD2
clone_size: once
v_call: TRBV11-2
j_call: TRBJ2-6
cdr3_aa: CASSLGSGRSGANVLTF
cdr3_nt: TGTGCCAGCAGCTTAGGTAGCGGGCGATCTGGGGCCAACGTCCTGACTTTC

d_call: -
clone_size: -
v_call: TRBV7-2
j_call: TRBJ1-2
cdr3_aa: CASSLLDSYGYTF
cdr3_nt: TGTGCCAGCAGCTTATTGGACAGCTATGGCTACACCTTC

d_call: TRBD2
clone_size: -
v_call: TRBV7-8
j_call: TRBJ2-1
cdr3_aa: CASRTEGTSGRLTGEQFF
cdr3_nt: TGTGCCAGCAGGACCGAGGGGACTAGCGGGAGACTGACGGGTGAGCAGTTCTTC

d_call: -
clone_size: once
v_call: TRBV30
j_call: TRBJ1-5
cdr3_aa: CAWSTQGNQPQHF
cdr3_nt: TGTGCCTGGTCAACGCAGGGGAATCAGCCCCAGCATTTT

d_call: -
clone_size: -
v_call: TRBV5-4
j_call: TRBJ2-5
cdr3_aa: CASSSRLAGETQYF
cdr3_nt: TGTGCCAGCAGCTCCCGCCTAGCTGGGGAGACCCAGTACTTC

d_call: TRBD1
clone_size: once
v_call: TRBV9
j_call: TRBJ1-4
cdr3_aa: CASSTGVGEKLFF
cdr3_nt: TGTGCCAGCAGCACAGGGGTCGGGGAAAAACTGTTTTTT

d_call: TRBD1
clone_size: few
v_call: TRBV7-2
j_call: TRBJ2-2
cdr3_aa: CASSLSGQGGAGELFF
cdr3_nt: TGTGCCAGCAGCTTATCGGGACAGGGAGGGGCCGGGGAGCTGTTTTTT

d_call: TRBD2
clone_size: -
v_call: TRBV7-2
j_call: TRBJ2-2
cdr3_aa: CASSAAGGYTGELFF
cdr3_nt: TGTGCCAGCAGCGCAGCGGGAGGGTACACCGGGGAGCTGTTTTTT

d_call: TRBD1
clone_size: -
v_call: TRBV6-5
j_call: TRBJ1-1
cdr3_aa: CASRDGQGSPEAFF
cdr3_nt: TGTGCCAGCAGGGACGGACAGGGGTCCCCTGAAGCTTTCTTT

d_call: -
clone_size: -
v_call: TRBV18
j_call: TRBJ1-1
cdr3_aa: CASQQGVTEAFF
cdr3_nt: TGTGCCAGCCAACAAGGGGTTACTGAAGCTTTCTTT

d_call: -
clone_size: -
v_call: TRBV27
j_call: TRBJ1-5
cdr3_aa: CASCTGNQPQHF
cdr3_nt: TGTGCCAGTTGTACAGGGAATCAGCCCCAGCATTTT

d_call: -
clone_size: -
v_call: TRBV15
j_call: TRBJ1-1
cdr3_aa: CATSRPRGNTEAFF
cdr3_nt: TGTGCCACCAGCAGGCCCAGAGGGAACACTGAAGCTTTCTTT

d_call: TRBD1
clone_size: -
v_call: TRBV7-9
j_call: TRBJ1-2
cdr3_aa: CASSIDRGHRTGGYTF
cdr3_nt: TGTGCCAGCAGCATAGACAGGGGGCATCGAACGGGAGGCTACACCTTC

d_call: -
clone_size: -
v_call: TRBV4-1
j_call: TRBJ1-4
cdr3_aa: CASSPVAPGEGEKLFF
cdr3_nt: TGCGCCAGCAGCCCAGTGGCCCCCGGGGAGGGGGAAAAACTGTTTTTT

d_call: -
clone_size: once
v_call: TRBV18
j_call: TRBJ2-3
cdr3_aa: CASSLDRRYTDTQYF
cdr3_nt: TGTGCCAGCTCGCTCGACCGGCGGTACACAGATACGCAGTATTTT

d_call: -
clone_size: -
v_call: TRBV10-3
j_call: TRBJ2-2
cdr3_aa: CAISEGGGNTGELFF
cdr3_nt: TGTGCCATCAGTGAAGGGGGTGGGAACACCGGGGAGCTGTTTTTT